The sequence of this T cell receptor beta chain was determined in a study of shared clonotypes between healthy human individuals. Each CD8 memory set brought CD45RO+ cells together with CCR7-negative CD45RA+ TemRA cells. With respect to this clone: Its antigen is undetermined.

General study findings and limits: Between several donors, naive CD4 clonotypes were shared at a level of about 5%. Investigators collected only blood, and repertoires in tissues likely differ.

Produced via immunoSEQ multiplex PCR; TCRdb's table is partial and in-frame only. The sample lists fewer than 850,000 clones, less than 95% occurring once. Sample: memory CD8+ T cells from PBMCs. Regarding subset: CD45RO+ cells pooled with CCR7-negative TemRA cells. This TCR was sampled from a man aged 18 to 29 in good health. Some clones in this sample may be carry-over from other donors' samples.

The CDR3 bases are TGTGCCAGCAGCCTCTGGGGCGGGACCAAAGAGACCCAGTACTTC. Translating it yields CASSLWGGTKETQYF. This chain uses TRBV9 with TRBJ2-5; perhaps TRBD2 as D (6 bases). The CDR3 covers 15 residues. Trimming shortened V by 4 bases and J by 3 bases, and 16 bases separated the two germline ends. In germline, CDR1 is SGDLS, CDR2 YYNGEE.